This TCR beta chain was sequenced in a study of post-analysis software for immune sequencing data. Germline lookup yields CDR1 MGHDK and CDR2 SYGVNS. The CDR3 extends over 15 amino acids. The ends lost 10 bases at V and 3 bases at J; junction bases unmatched: 12. cDNA libraries for TCR beta contained unique molecular identifiers. TCRdb recomputed calls from the PCR reads with MiXCR, one row per CDR3 protein. The sample yields hundreds of thousands of distinct CDR3 sequences, 59% seen once. General study points: There were five TRBV segments more frequent in patients than controls, and TRBV5-6, TRBV5-1 and TRBV20-1 were among them.

With respect to this clonotype: Its antigen is undetermined.

The material sequenced was blood. The chain recombines TRBV25-1 with TRBJ2-1, with 7 nucleotides matching TRBD2. The sequence came from a girl aged 2 to 9 with multiple sclerosis. The CDR3 nucleotides are TGTGCCACCAACCAAGGGGCGGGAGTCTACAATGAGCAGTTCTTC. This codes for CATNQGAGVYNEQFF.